This T cell receptor beta chain was recovered during a study of blood T cell repertoires in COVID-19. The J segment lost 0 bases and the V segment lost 7 bases, leaving 8 bases of the junction unmatched. The CDR3 is 15 residues long. The germline CDR1 and CDR2 sequences are LNHDA and SQIVND (reference sequence). Some clones are missing from TCRdb's copy, which holds only in-frame ones; the method was immunoSEQ multiplex PCR. This sample has about 62,000 clones; 85% to 90% occur once, and the top ten carry about 18%. The receptor's source is a woman aged 55-75 years with COVID-19, enrolled during active disease. The gene calls are TRBV19 and TRBJ1-1; 7 bases match TRBD1. Input material: peripheral blood. The CDR3: CASKPGQTLNTEAFF. In DNA form, the CDR3 reads TGTGCCAGTAAACCGGGACAGACTCTGAACACTGAAGCTTTCTTT. Full variable domain (remainder filled in from reference TRBV19 and TRBJ1-1): DGGITQSPKYLFRKEGQNVTLSCEQNLNHDAMYWYRQDPGQGLRLIYYSQIVNDFQKGDIAEGYSVSREKKESFPLTVTSAQKNPTAFYLCASKPGQTLNTEAFFGQGTRLTVV.